Following are 22 T cell receptor beta chains from one sample sequenced in a study of neoadjuvant nivolumab and ipilimumab in lung cancer. This table comes from immunoSEQ multiplex PCR, and its TCRdb copy is limited to in-frame clones, with some not included. This table holds 40,000 to 55,000 clones, roughly 90% found once. This specimen was blood, taken before neoadjuvant nivolumab, alone or with ipilimumab. The receptors were sampled from an adult with non-small cell lung cancer. Some clones in this sample may be carry-over from other donors' samples.

DNA of the CDR3: TGTGCCAGCAGCTCTGCCGGGACTAGCGGGAGGAGGAGAGAGACCCAGTACTTC. It codes for CASSSAGTSGRRRETQYF. This rearrangement joins TRBV11-1 to TRBJ2-5; TRBD2 aligns across 15 bases. CDR1 SGHAT and CDR2 FQDESV come from the germline V gene (reference sequence). With V trimmed by 4 bases and J by 4 bases, 10 bases remained unmatched. This CDR3 comprises 18 residues.

The rearrangement joins TRBV7-9 to TRBJ2-5, with a possible D match to TRBD2 (6 bases). Germline assignment: CDR1 SEHNR and CDR2 FQNEAQ (reference sequence). The CDR3 sequence is 14 residues long. V lost 2 bases and J 4 bases, leaving 11 bases between the germline ends. CDR3 residues: CASSLYRERETQYF. DNA of the CDR3: TGTGCCAGCAGCTTATACCGGGAGAGAGAGACCCAGTACTTC.

The chain combines TRBV6-6 with TRBJ2-1; TRBD1 is a possible D gene (6 bases). There are 13 residues in the CDR3. The ends were cut back, 7 bases at V and 8 bases at J, with 15 bases in the middle. Germline loops: CDR1 MNHNY, CDR2 SVGAGI (reference sequence). In DNA, the CDR3 is TGTGCCAGCAACACACAACAGGGCTATGAGCAGTTCTTC. Protein: CASNTQQGYEQFF.

The rearrangement joins TRBV7-2 to TRBJ2-2, with a possible D match to TRBD2 (6 bases). CDR3 size: 15 residues. CDR1 and CDR2 (germline): SGHTA, FQGNSA. The V end lost 4 bases, the J end lost 2 bases, and 11 bases lay between the germline ends. Here the CDR3 DNA reads TGTGCCAGCAGCTCAGGCGGGACCAACACCGGGGAGCTGTTTTTT. Its protein product is CASSSGGTNTGELFF.

This chain uses TRBV14 with TRBJ2-1, with 7 bases lining up with TRBD2. Per germline, CDR1 SGHDN and CDR2 FVKESK. The CDR3 extends over 13 amino acids. V gave up 4 bases and J gave up 5 bases; unmatched junction bases: 2. The CDR3 sequence is CASSRSGDNEQFF. CDR3 DNA: TGTGCCAGCAGCCGAAGCGGGGACAATGAGCAGTTCTTC.

V is TRBV5-1 and J is TRBJ1-1, with 7 bases fitting TRBD1. The length of the CDR3 is 14 residues. Germline CDR1 is SGHRS and CDR2 is YFSETQ. Unmatched junction bases numbered 3, after V lost 4 bases and J lost 0 bases. DNA of the CDR3: TGCGCCAGCAGCCCCAGGGGGGTGAACACTGAAGCTTTCTTT. As protein: CASSPRGVNTEAFF.

The chain combines TRBV15 with TRBJ1-2, with D possibly TRBD1 on 6 matching bases. The CDR3 is 16 amino acids. V was shortened by 0 bases and J by 2 bases, with 13 bases between the two germline ends. From germline, CDR1 is LNHNV and CDR2 YYDKDF (reference sequence). As DNA, the CDR3 is TGTGCCACCAGCAGAGATCAGGCCAGGGGAAACTATGGCTACACCTTC. Translating it yields CATSRDQARGNYGYTF.

The V and J genes are TRBV29-1 and TRBJ2-5; tentatively, D is TRBD2 (6 bases). The germline gives CDR1 SQVTM, CDR2 ANQGSEA. V was cut by 3 bases and J by 4 bases, with 21 bases left in between. The CDR3 loop spans 16 amino acids. CDR3 in amino acids: CSVEGIVGGETETQYF. CDR3 in DNA: TGCAGCGTTGAGGGGATCGTCGGCGGGGAAACAGAGACCCAGTACTTC.

The V call is TRBV7-9, the J call TRBJ2-7, with D unresolved. The ends were cut back, 4 bases at V and 2 bases at J, with 12 bases in the middle. The CDR3 sequence is 14 residues long. Germline CDR1 SEHNR, CDR2 FQNEAQ (reference sequence). CDR3 sequence: CASSWARPPYEQYF. The CDR3 coding sequence is TGTGCCAGCAGCTGGGCCCGGCCCCCCTACGAGCAGTACTTC.

This chain joins TRBV4-1 and TRBJ2-3; 9 bases agree with TRBD1. This CDR3 contains 16 residues. V lost 2 bases and J lost 4; bases outside the gene matches: 7. Germline assignment: CDR1 MGHRA and CDR2 YSYEKL. CDR3 sequence: CASSQLDRGGADTQYF. For the CDR3, the DNA is TGCGCCAGCAGCCAACTGGACAGGGGTGGGGCAGATACGCAGTATTTT.

The V call is TRBV19, the J call TRBJ1-2; D not certain. The CDR3 loop spans 14 amino acids. Germline V gives CDR1 LNHDA, CDR2 SQIVND (reference sequence). V gave up 1 base and J gave up 4 bases, with 10 bases separating them. The CDR3 loop reads CASSIANAGYGYTF. As DNA, the CDR3 is TGTGCCAGTAGTATAGCTAATGCGGGCTATGGCTACACCTTC.

The V and J genes are TRBV30 and TRBJ1-2; 8 bases fit TRBD1. The CDR3 consists of 18 residues. Germline values: CDR1 GTSNPN, CDR2 SVGIG (reference sequence). V lost 0 bases and J lost 4; bases outside the gene matches: 16. CDR3 sequence: CAWSVPLDRAKRGYGYTF. The CDR3 coding sequence is TGTGCCTGGAGTGTACCCTTGGACAGGGCAAAGAGAGGCTATGGCTACACCTTC.

V and J are TRBV6-5 and TRBJ2-7; 8 bases match TRBD1. Germline V gene sequence: CDR1 MNHEY, CDR2 SVGAGI. J was trimmed by 6 bases and V by 7 bases; bases with no gene match: 14. This CDR3 has 15 residues. The CDR3 here is CASIRGQGYSGEQYF. The CDR3 DNA reads TGTGCCAGCATTCGCGGACAGGGTTATTCAGGCGAGCAGTACTTC.

This chain connects TRBV5-1 to TRBJ2-1; 7 bases are shared with TRBD2. Germline CDR1 reads SGHRS; CDR2 reads YFSETQ. V was clipped by 0 bases and J by 9 bases; unmatched bases: 3. The CDR3 consists of 13 residues. In DNA, the CDR3 is TGCGCCAGCAGCTTGGGGCTAGCGGTTGAGCAGTTCTTC. It specifies CASSLGLAVEQFF.

The chain links TRBV2 to TRBJ1-4; D is possibly TRBD1 (6 bases). From germline, CDR1 is SNHLY and CDR2 FYNNEI. V was clipped by 7 bases and J by 3 bases, with 12 bases between them. This CDR3 is 14 amino acids long. The CDR3 is CASIKDSPNEKLFF. CDR3 DNA sequence: TGTGCCAGCATCAAGGACAGCCCTAATGAAAAACTGTTTTTT.

This clone was detected only once. This rearrangement joins TRBV7-4 to TRBJ2-7; possible D gene TRBD1, 6 bases. Trimming took off 1 base at V and 2 bases at J, with 12 bases between the two ends. CDR1 is SGHVT, CDR2 SQSDAQ, per germline. CDR3 size: 15 residues. This CDR3 is CASSLVGTPAYEQYF. CDR3 coding DNA: TGTGCCAGCAGCTTAGTTGGGACACCTGCCTACGAGCAGTACTTC.

This chain uses TRBV14 with TRBJ2-5, with 9 bases identical to TRBD1. Trimming took 3 bases from V and 4 from J; bases not matched to a gene: 9. The germline V gene encodes CDR1 SGHDN and CDR2 FVKESK. The CDR3 length is 16 residues. CDR3 bases: TGTGCCAGCAGCCACTTTCGAGACAGGGGGAGAGAGACCCAGTACTTC. Translated: CASSHFRDRGRETQYF.

The V gene is TRBV9, the J gene TRBJ2-3, with 7 bases aligning to TRBD1. The J segment lost 2 bases and the V segment lost 5 bases, leaving 2 bases of the junction unmatched. CDR3 length equals 13 residues. In germline, CDR1 is SGDLS, CDR2 YYNGEE. The CDR3 spells CASRGQSTDTQYF. For the CDR3, the DNA is TGTGCCAGCAGGGGACAGTCCACAGATACGCAGTATTTT. Supplemented by reference TRBV9 and TRBJ2-3, the full variable domain reads DSGVTQTPKHLITATGQRVTLRCSPRSGDLSVYWYQQSLDQGLQFLIQYYNGEERAKGNILERFSAQQFPDLHSELNLSSLELGDSALYFCASRGQSTDTQYFGPGTRLTVL.

The chain uses TRBV5-1 and TRBJ2-5; 10 nucleotides agree with TRBD2. J was trimmed by 5 bases and V by 7 bases; bases with no gene match: 11. Germline CDR1 reads SGHRS; CDR2 reads YFSETQ. This CDR3 has 15 amino acids. For the CDR3, the DNA is TGCGCCAGCGGCCCTAGCGGGAGAGCTTCTGAGACCCAGTACTTC. This encodes CASGPSGRASETQYF.

This sequence joins TRBV2 and TRBJ1-1, with no clear D. Germline V gene sequence: CDR1 SNHLY, CDR2 FYNNEI. This CDR3 is 12 amino acids long. Trimming took off 3 bases at V and 3 bases at J, with 5 bases between the two ends. CDR3 coding DNA: TGTGCCAGCAGTGACCAGTACACTGAAGCTTTCTTT. Translating it yields CASSDQYTEAFF.

The gene calls are TRBV9 and TRBJ2-7; D remains ambiguous. The CDR3 spans 14 residues. V gave up 3 bases and J gave up 5 bases, with 15 bases separating them. Germline CDR1 SGDLS, CDR2 YYNGEE. The CDR3 reads CASSARSINHEQYF. As DNA, the CDR3 is TGTGCCAGCAGCGCACGTAGTATAAACCACGAGCAGTACTTC.

The genes are TRBV19 and TRBJ1-4; D ambiguous. V lost 8 bases, J lost 5 bases, and 21 bases lay in between. Germline V CDR1 and CDR2: LNHDA, SQIVND (reference sequence). This CDR3 is built from 16 residues. CDR3 bases: TGTGCCAGTCAGGCCCCCCGAGTACGGGGAAATGAAAAACTGTTTTTT. Residues: CASQAPRVRGNEKLFF.